The TCR beta chain described here comes from a study of T cell responses to AZD1222 COVID-19 vaccine. Germline lookup yields CDR1 SGDLS and CDR2 YYNGEE. This CDR3 is 15 amino acids long. With V trimmed by 3 bases and J by 10 bases, 9 bases remained unmatched. General study points: Donors skewed white British and female; clonal diversity was possibly underestimated. Recipients of AZD1222 seropositive at baseline numbered only 6 or 7.

TCRdb's copy holds only in-frame clones and misses some; the assay was immunoSEQ multiplex PCR. Of 95,000 to 120,000 clones in the sample, about nine tenths were seen once. About this clone itself: Its target is unknown.

This receptor was obtained from an adult who received the AZD1222 COVID-19 vaccine. Specimen: peripheral blood, collected 28 days after the second AZD1222 dose. The chain joins TRBV9 to TRBJ1-4, with 10 bases matching TRBD1. The CDR3 loop is CASSASGTGEAKLFF. CDR3 in DNA: TGTGCCAGCAGCGCCTCCGGGACAGGGGAGGCAAAACTGTTTTTT.